The 15 T cell receptor beta chains below were found in one sample sequenced in a study of tumor-infiltrating lymphocytes in oesophageal squamous cell carcinoma (dated by TCRdb to about 2016). Receptors were amplified or captured by PCR. The listed sequencing device is Illumina HiSeq 1500. TCRdb reprocessing: public reads trimmed at Q25 with fastp, clones called with MiXCR, in-frame beta chains kept. Rows merge per CDR3 protein into single entries with the most common DNA and genes. The table for this sample lists just over 15,000 distinct CDR3 sequences; around 50% of them were counted only once. The ten largest clones take up over 15% of the sample. Source material: esophageal tumor tissue. These receptor sequences come from a male donor with esophageal squamous cell carcinoma.

Relative to its sample, this clonotype is large. The chain recombines TRBV6-1 with TRBJ2-1, with 10 positions matching TRBD1. V lost 6 bases, J lost 4 bases, and 6 bases stayed unmatched. The germline V gene has CDR1 MNHNS and CDR2 SASEGT. The CDR3 spans 15 residues. The CDR3 sequence is CASSSGTGEYNEQFF. Written as DNA, the CDR3 is TGTGCCAGCAGCTCCGGGACAGGGGAATACAATGAGCAGTTCTTC.

The V and J genes are TRBV7-4 and TRBJ2-6; D call uncertain. The DNA end is more similar to TRBJ1-2, so the J call may be wrong. The CDR3 loop spans 13 amino acids. Germline CDR1 and CDR2: SGHVT and SQSDAQ. The CDR3 region is CASSLESRGGYTF. The CDR3 DNA sequence: TGTGCCAGCAGCTTAGAGAGCAGAGGGGGCTACACCTTC.

This clonotype occurred many times. The chain couples TRBV27 to TRBJ2-1; the match to TRBD2 covers 7 bases. The DNA matches TRBJ2-7 better at its end, which makes the J call doubtful. The CDR3 spans 14 residues. CDR1 is MNHEY and CDR2 is SMNVEV in the germline V gene (reference sequence). The CDR3 region has the DNA TGTGCCAGCAGTTTTTGGGGAGGGATGTACGAGCAGTACTTC. Translation: CASSFWGGMYEQYF.

V gene TRBV6-8 combines with J gene TRBJ2-5; 8 bases are a match to TRBD2. The trim removed 0 bases at V and 5 bases at J, leaving 5 bases unmatched. This CDR3 is built from 15 residues. Germline V CDR1 and CDR2: MNHGY, SAAAGT. The CDR3 loop is CASSYSPGGFETQYF. CDR3 nucleotide sequence: TGTGCCAGCAGTTACTCCCCGGGAGGGTTCGAGACCCAGTACTTC.

The chain couples TRBV12-3 or TRBV12-4 to TRBJ2-1; no firm D call. The J call is uncertain, as TRBJ2-7 better fits the DNA end. The CDR3 covers 11 residues. CDR3 region: CASSSGEEQYF. The CDR3 nucleotides are TGTGCCAGCAGTTCGGGTGAGGAGCAGTACTTC.

The V and J genes are TRBV7-6 and TRBJ2-4; 8 nucleotides match TRBD1. The CDR3 spans 14 residues. CDR1 SGHVS and CDR2 FNYEAQ come from the germline V gene. V dropped 1 base and J dropped 13; count of bases not matched to a gene: 9. The CDR3 DNA reads TGTGCCAGCAGCTTAGTACAGGGGGGTTGGGAGCAGTACTTC. Translating gives CASSLVQGGWEQYF.

This clonotype has only a few counts. The chain carries TRBV11-3 and TRBJ2-1; D call uncertain. From germline, CDR1 is SGHNT and CDR2 YENEEA. The CDR3 extends over 14 amino acids. Between the trimmed V and J ends, which lost 5 bases and 7 bases, there was a span of 15 bases. For the CDR3, the DNA is TGTGCCAGCAGCCCATCAGCCGTGGTAAATGAGCAGTTCTTC. Translating it yields CASSPSAVVNEQFF.

The chain has TRBV12-3 or TRBV12-4 and TRBJ2-1, with D perhaps TRBD1 (6 bases). The J call may be wrong; the DNA end is better matched by TRBJ2-5. This CDR3 is built from 14 residues. The CDR3 coding sequence is TGTGCCAGCAGTTTAACAGGGAAAAAAGAGACCCAGTACTTC. It translates to CASSLTGKKETQYF.

Relative to its sample, this clonotype is medium-sized. V and J are TRBV12-3 or TRBV12-4 and TRBJ1-1, with TRBD1 as a possible D gene (5 bases). CDR3 length equals 13 residues. The ends were cut back, 6 bases at V and 5 bases at J, with 13 bases in the middle. CDR3 bases: TGTGCCAGCAGCAGGGCCTTAGTAACTGAAGCTTTCTTT. As protein: CASSRALVTEAFF.

About this clonotype itself: The conserved final phenylalanine or tryptophan is absent from the CDR3, which likely points to a read error. It is unclear where the CDR3 begins or ends on the DNA, so no DNA is shown, and the CDR3 is as TCRdb lists it. The V and J genes are TRBV7-9 and TRBJ2-7; TRBD1, the table's D call, was not compared with the DNA. Germline lookup yields CDR1 SEHNR and CDR2 FQNEAQ (reference sequence). The CDR3 is 9 residues long, ends included. The CDR3 loop reads CASSLGVGG.

The V and J genes are TRBV7-4 and TRBJ1-2; 8 bases match TRBD1. In germline, CDR1 is SGHVT, CDR2 SQSDAQ. V was pared by 5 bases and J by 6 bases, with 11 bases of the junction left unmatched. CDR3 length: 15 amino acids. CDR3 region: CASSPQDRDYNGYTF. The CDR3 DNA is TGTGCCAGCAGCCCCCAGGACAGGGACTATAATGGCTACACCTTC.

The V and J genes are TRBV7-9 and TRBJ2-7; 7 nucleotides match TRBD2. CDR1 and CDR2 from the germline V gene are SEHNR and FQNEAQ (reference sequence). CDR3 length: 14 amino acids. V trimming: 1 base; J trimming: 2 bases; junction bases outside the gene matches: 2. CDR3 in DNA: TGTGCCAGCAGCTTAGAAGCGGGAACCTACGAGCAGTACTTC. This sequence encodes CASSLEAGTYEQYF.

This clonotype was picked up a small number of times. CDR3 sequence: CASGWDQETQYF. The CDR3 DNA follows: TGTGCCAGCGGGTGGGATCAAGAGACCCAGTACTTC. The chain couples TRBV6-1 to TRBJ2-4; D uncertain. The J call may be incorrect, as the DNA end agrees better with TRBJ2-5. Germline values: CDR1 MNHNS, CDR2 SASEGT. The CDR3 sequence is 12 residues long.

V gene TRBV12-3 or TRBV12-4 combines with J gene TRBJ2-1; TRBD1 aligns across 7 bases. The CDR3 consists of 12 residues. Germline trimming cut 7 bases from V and 7 bases from J; bases unmatched to any gene: 4. The CDR3 is CASTRGRNEQFF. Here the CDR3 DNA reads TGTGCCAGCACCAGGGGGAGAAATGAGCAGTTCTTC.

This clonotype was detected only a few times. This chain connects TRBV12-5 to TRBJ2-1; D call uncertain. The ends were cut back, 1 base at V and 6 bases at J, with 7 bases in the middle. Germline V lookup: CDR1 LGHNT, CDR2 FRNRAP. The CDR3 length is 13 residues. The CDR3 DNA reads as TGTGCTAGTGGTTTGGGGAGATTCAATGAGCAGTTCTTC. Its translation is CASGLGRFNEQFF. The whole variable domain, filled in from reference TRBV12-5 and TRBJ2-1, reads DARVTQTPRHKVTEMGQEVTMRCQPILGHNTVFWYRQTMMQGLELLAYFRNRAPLDDSGMPKDRFSAEMPDATLATLKIQPSEPRDSAVYFCASGLGRFNEQFFGPGTRLTVL.